Below, 17 T cell receptor beta chains from the same sample are listed, as sequenced in a study of blood T cell repertoires in COVID-19. Clones were read by immunoSEQ multiplex PCR, and TCRdb kept only the in-frame ones, dropping some. The table records 200,000 to 300,000 clones, 87% of them present only once. The specimen sequenced was PBMCs or T cells enriched from blood (not recorded which). These receptor sequences come from a woman aged 30 to 39 with acute COVID-19.

V and J are TRBV5-1 and TRBJ1-6; 7 nucleotides align to TRBD1. Germline V gene lookup returns CDR1 SGHRS and CDR2 YFSETQ. The CDR3 totals 15 residues. J gave up 11 bases and V 4 bases, and 12 bases lay outside the gene matches. The CDR3 DNA follows: TGCGCCAGCAGCCCGGGACAGTCCAAACTAGCACCCCTCCACTTT. As protein: CASSPGQSKLAPLHF. Variable domain in full (rest from reference TRBV5-1 and TRBJ1-6): KAGVTQTPRYLIKTRGQQVTLSCSPISGHRSVSWYQQTPGQGLQFLFEYFSETQRNKGNFPGRFSGRQFSNSRSEMNVSTLELGDSALYLCASSPGQSKLAPLHFGNGTRLTVT.

The chain combines TRBV12-3 or TRBV12-4 with TRBJ2-4, with TRBD1 matching 11 bases. With 5 bases clipped from V and 8 bases from J, the junction kept 2 bases outside the gene matches. This CDR3 contains 13 residues. The CDR3 nucleotides are TGTGCCAGCAGTGGACAGGGGGCGTACATTCAGTACTTC. Its protein product is CASSGQGAYIQYF.

The table lists this clone with a count of one. The V and J genes are TRBV27 and TRBJ1-1; D is undetermined. CDR3 length: 11 residues. Between the trimmed V and J ends, which lost 4 bases and 7 bases, there was a span of 7 bases. Germline V gene sequence: CDR1 MNHEY, CDR2 SMNVEV (reference sequence). CDR3: CASSSQFEAFF. In DNA form, the CDR3 reads TGTGCCAGCAGTTCTCAGTTTGAAGCTTTCTTT.

The table lists this clone with a few counts. This sequence joins TRBV7-9 and TRBJ1-1; D is unresolved. V shed 7 bases and J shed 11 bases, with 20 bases lying between them. The CDR3 is made up of 13 amino acids. Looked up from germline, CDR1 is SEHNR and CDR2 is FQNEAQ (reference sequence). CDR3 DNA: TGTGCCAGCACCCTCGGAGGGAGCGCTGGGGCTTTCTTT. Translating it yields CASTLGGSAGAFF.

This clone was found a few times. The chain links TRBV7-6 to TRBJ1-3; D may be TRBD1 (5 bases). The CDR3 is made up of 16 amino acids. Germline-derived CDR1 and CDR2 are SGHVS and FNYEAQ. V lost 4 bases and J lost 5, with 18 bases in between. In nucleotides, the CDR3 is TGTGCCAGCAGCTACCTCTTCGGGGAGGGGCGAAACACCATATATTTT. Amino acid sequence: CASSYLFGEGRNTIYF.

The chain combines TRBV7-2 with TRBJ1-6, with D unresolved. Trimming stripped 5 bases from V and 0 bases from J, with 14 bases between. This CDR3 is 17 amino acids long. Per germline, CDR1 SGHTA and CDR2 FQGNSA. The CDR3 region is CASSLQRTSSYNSPLHF. The CDR3, as DNA: TGTGCCAGCAGCCTACAGCGAACTAGCTCCTATAATTCACCCCTCCACTTT.

This clone has just a few counts. The rearrangement uses TRBV19 and TRBJ1-1; 7 bases are shared with TRBD1. Germline CDR1 is LNHDA and CDR2 is SQIVND (reference sequence). V lost 7 bases to trimming and J lost 3 bases; unmatched junction nucleotides: 11. The CDR3 extends over 15 amino acids. In DNA form, the CDR3 reads TGTGCCAGTACCCTTGGCCCCGGGACAGACACTGAAGCTTTCTTT. Translating gives CASTLGPGTDTEAFF.

The V gene is TRBV3-1 (or the pseudogene TRBV3-2), the J gene TRBJ1-2; D not certain. Trimming cost V 0 bases and J 8 bases, with 10 bases left between them. This CDR3 has 13 residues. Germline V gives CDR1 LGHDT, CDR2 YNNKEL (reference sequence). CDR3: CASSQEGGRGYTF. CDR3 DNA sequence: TGTGCCAGCAGCCAAGAAGGAGGTAGGGGCTACACCTTC.

This clone was detected once. This rearrangement joins TRBV6-5 to TRBJ1-2; maybe TRBD1 (6 bases). The CDR3 spans 14 residues. Germline CDR1 reads MNHEY; CDR2 reads SVGAGI. V was trimmed by 3 bases and J by 5 bases, leaving 13 bases between them. In DNA form, the CDR3 reads TGTGCCAGCAGTTATTCCAGGGGTGTTTATGGCTACACCTTC. The encoded protein is CASSYSRGVYGYTF.

The chain carries TRBV6-1 and TRBJ1-1, with D perhaps matching TRBD1 (6 bases). Trimming stripped 3 bases from V and 6 bases from J, with 11 bases between. The CDR3 runs to 13 residues. Germline CDR1 and CDR2: MNHNS and SASEGT. The CDR3 is CASSENRESEAFF. The CDR3 DNA sequence: TGTGCCAGCAGTGAGAACAGGGAATCTGAAGCTTTCTTT.

The chain carries TRBV7-9 and TRBJ1-1; D perhaps matches TRBD1 (5 bases). V was cut by 2 bases and J by 2 bases, with 9 bases left in between. The CDR3 is made up of 14 amino acids. Germline CDR1 and CDR2: SEHNR and FQNEAQ (reference sequence). The CDR3 loop reads CASSLSGANTEAFF. CDR3 nucleotide sequence: TGTGCCAGCAGCTTAAGCGGGGCAAACACTGAAGCTTTCTTT.

The chain links TRBV9 to TRBJ1-2; D is perhaps TRBD1 (5 bases). CDR1 is SGDLS, CDR2 YYNGEE, per germline. The ends were cut back, 1 base at V and 2 bases at J, with 12 bases in the middle. This CDR3 is 15 amino acids long. The CDR3 sequence is CASSVFGTANYGYTF. In DNA form, the CDR3 reads TGTGCCAGCAGCGTATTTGGGACTGCGAACTATGGCTACACCTTC.

The chain joins TRBV6-5 to TRBJ1-5, with D unclear. CDR1 and CDR2 (germline): MNHEY, SVGAGI. V lost 6 bases, J lost 1 base, and 10 bases lay in between. CDR3 length equals 14 residues. The CDR3 DNA reads as TGTGCCAGCAGAGGGAGGGCAAGCAATCAGCCCCAGCATTTT. It is translated as CASRGRASNQPQHF.

The V call is TRBV5-6, the J call TRBJ1-1, with D hard to call. V lost 1 base, J lost 1 base, and 5 bases lay in between. CDR1 is SGHDT and CDR2 is YYEEEE in the germline V gene. The CDR3 has 13 amino acids. Here the CDR3 reads CASSLFQNTEAFF. In nucleotides, the CDR3 is TGTGCCAGCAGCTTGTTCCAGAACACTGAAGCTTTCTTT.

This sequence joins TRBV2 and TRBJ1-2, with TRBD1 matching over 9 bases. There are 13 residues in the CDR3. The germline V gene encodes CDR1 SNHLY and CDR2 FYNNEI. The junction had 6 bases not matched to a gene; V was cut back by 6 bases and J by 7 bases. CDR3 coding DNA: TGTGCCAGCAGGGGGACAGGGTTGGTTGGCTACACCTTC. Its translation: CASRGTGLVGYTF. The variable domain in full, completed from reference TRBV2 and TRBJ1-2, reads EPEVTQTPSHQVTQMGQEVILRCVPISNHLYFYWYRQILGQKVEFLVSFYNNEISEKSEIFDDQFSVERPDGSNFTLKIRSTKLEDSAMYFCASRGTGLVGYTFGSGTRLTVV.

A few counts support this clone. The chain recombines TRBV7-9 with TRBJ1-4, with D tentatively TRBD1 (6 bases). Trimming shortened V by 6 bases and J by 6 bases, and 23 bases separated the two germline ends. Germline CDR1 and CDR2: SEHNR and FQNEAQ (reference sequence). The CDR3 covers 17 residues. Written as DNA, the CDR3 is TGTGCCAGCAGGAGGGGGAGGGCCCCGGCAAGTTATGAAAAACTGTTTTTT. It translates to CASRRGRAPASYEKLFF.

This chain connects TRBV5-5 to TRBJ2-7, with a possible D match to TRBD1 (5 bases). V shed 6 bases and J shed 6 bases, with 10 bases lying between them. Germline V lookup: CDR1 SGHKS, CDR2 YYEKEE (reference sequence). This CDR3 spans 11 amino acids. Here the CDR3 reads CASTRTSEQYF. CDR3 coding DNA: TGTGCCAGCACCCGGACAAGCGAGCAGTACTTC.